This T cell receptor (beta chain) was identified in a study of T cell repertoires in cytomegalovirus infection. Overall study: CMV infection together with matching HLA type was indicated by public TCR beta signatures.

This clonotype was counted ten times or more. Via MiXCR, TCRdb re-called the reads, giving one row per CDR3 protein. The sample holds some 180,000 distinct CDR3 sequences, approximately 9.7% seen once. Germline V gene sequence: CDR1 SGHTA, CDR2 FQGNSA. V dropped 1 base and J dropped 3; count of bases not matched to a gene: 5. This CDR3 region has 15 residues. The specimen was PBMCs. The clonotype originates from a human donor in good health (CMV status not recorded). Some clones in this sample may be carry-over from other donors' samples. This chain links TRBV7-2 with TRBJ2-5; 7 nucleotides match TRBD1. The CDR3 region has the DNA TGTGCCAGCAGCTTAGGACAGGGTTGGGAAGAGACCCAGTACTTC. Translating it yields CASSLGQGWEETQYF.